Listed below are T cell receptor beta chains from one sample, sequenced in a study of relationships among human T cell subsets. One entry per CDR3 protein, called by TCRdb with MiXCR from the multiplex PCR reads. Among fewer than 16,000 distinct CDR3 sequences listed, around two thirds were seen once. The sequencing sample was made of total T cells sorted from blood. The receptors were sampled from a middle-aged man in good health. Both conserved end residues are part of each CDR3. Each record gives: D gene, J gene, clone size, V gene, CDR3 protein, CDR3 DNA. A D gene is named only where the DNA matches it firmly. Clone size is shown for a subset of rows, as once, few, many or a class of expanded clone.

d_gene: TRBD1
j_gene: TRBJ2-7
abundance: .
v_gene: TRBV20-1
CDR3aa: CSASSGTGIYEQYF
CDR3nt: TGCAGTGCTTCTTCCGGGACAGGGATCTACGAGCAGTACTTC

d_gene: TRBD2
j_gene: TRBJ2-1
abundance: few
v_gene: TRBV2
CDR3aa: CASGTSGSVNEQFF
CDR3nt: TGTGCCAGCGGGACTAGCGGGAGTGTTAATGAGCAGTTCTTC

d_gene: .
j_gene: TRBJ2-3
abundance: few
v_gene: TRBV29-1
CDR3aa: CSVGTSTDTQYF
CDR3nt: TGCAGCGTTGGGACCAGCACAGATACGCAGTATTTT

d_gene: TRBD1
j_gene: TRBJ2-3
abundance: few
v_gene: TRBV27
CDR3aa: CASATPGQGADTQYF
CDR3nt: TGTGCCAGCGCTACTCCGGGACAGGGGGCGGATACGCAGTATTTT

d_gene: TRBD2
j_gene: TRBJ2-1
abundance: .
v_gene: TRBV19
CDR3aa: CASSGLAGGPTYNEQFF
CDR3nt: TGTGCCAGTAGTGGGCTAGCGGGAGGGCCTACGTACAATGAGCAGTTCTTC

d_gene: .
j_gene: TRBJ1-4
abundance: .
v_gene: TRBV2
CDR3aa: CASTGTGNNEKLFF
CDR3nt: TGTGCCAGCACCGGGACGGGAAATAATGAAAAACTGTTTTTT

d_gene: TRBD1
j_gene: TRBJ2-1
abundance: few
v_gene: TRBV6-6
CDR3aa: CASSYWGQGDNEQFF
CDR3nt: TGTGCCAGCAGTTACTGGGGACAGGGGGACAATGAGCAGTTCTTC

d_gene: .
j_gene: TRBJ2-3
abundance: .
v_gene: TRBV6-5
CDR3aa: CASSYGQPSTDTQYF
CDR3nt: TGTGCCAGCAGTTACGGCCAGCCTAGCACAGATACGCAGTATTTT

d_gene: TRBD1
j_gene: TRBJ1-2
abundance: .
v_gene: TRBV30
CDR3aa: CAWSAGQGVWGYTF
CDR3nt: TGTGCCTGGAGTGCGGGACAGGGGGTCTGGGGCTACACCTTC

d_gene: .
j_gene: TRBJ2-1
abundance: .
v_gene: TRBV5-1
CDR3aa: CASSPDSGGYNEQFF
CDR3nt: TGCGCCAGCAGTCCGGACAGTGGGGGCTACAATGAGCAGTTCTTC

d_gene: .
j_gene: TRBJ1-3
abundance: few
v_gene: TRBV29-1
CDR3aa: CSVEAPARGPSSGNTIYF
CDR3nt: TGCAGCGTTGAAGCCCCCGCCCGCGGACCGAGCTCTGGAAACACCATATATTTT

d_gene: .
j_gene: TRBJ2-3
abundance: .
v_gene: TRBV21-1
CDR3aa: CASSKVIAGRDYTDTQYF
CDR3nt: TGTGCCAGCAGCAAAGTTATAGCGGGCCGGGATTACACAGATACGCAGTATTTT

d_gene: TRBD1
j_gene: TRBJ1-5
abundance: .
v_gene: TRBV7-8
CDR3aa: CASSADRDQPQHF
CDR3nt: TGTGCCAGCAGTGCGGACAGGGATCAGCCCCAGCATTTT

d_gene: .
j_gene: TRBJ2-7
abundance: medium-sized
v_gene: TRBV7-9
CDR3aa: CASSLVPGTSYEQYF
CDR3nt: TGTGCCAGCAGCTTAGTCCCGGGAACCTCCTACGAGCAGTACTTC

d_gene: TRBD1
j_gene: TRBJ1-2
abundance: .
v_gene: TRBV20-1
CDR3aa: CSASPQGQGHYGYTF
CDR3nt: TGCAGTGCTAGCCCTCAGGGACAGGGGCACTATGGCTACACCTTC

d_gene: TRBD2
j_gene: TRBJ2-7
abundance: .
v_gene: TRBV19
CDR3aa: CASSPGRGGYEQYF
CDR3nt: TGTGCCAGTAGTCCAGGCCGGGGGGGCTACGAGCAGTACTTC

d_gene: .
j_gene: TRBJ1-6
abundance: .
v_gene: TRBV11-2
CDR3aa: CASSSNRAKDNSPLHF
CDR3nt: TGTGCCAGCAGCTCGAACAGGGCGAAGGATAATTCACCCCTCCACTTT

d_gene: TRBD2
j_gene: TRBJ2-7
abundance: .
v_gene: TRBV11-1
CDR3aa: CASSLARGSGRFYEQYF
CDR3nt: TGTGCCAGCAGCTTAGCGCGGGGTAGCGGGAGATTCTACGAGCAGTACTTC

d_gene: TRBD2
j_gene: TRBJ2-1
abundance: .
v_gene: TRBV27
CDR3aa: CASSLMTSGTNEQFF
CDR3nt: TGTGCCAGCAGTTTGATGACTAGCGGGACAAATGAGCAGTTCTTC

d_gene: .
j_gene: TRBJ1-1
abundance: few
v_gene: TRBV14
CDR3aa: CASSQVLGPVGTEAFF
CDR3nt: TGTGCCAGCAGCCAAGTTTTGGGACCGGTAGGAACTGAAGCTTTCTTT

d_gene: .
j_gene: TRBJ2-1
abundance: .
v_gene: TRBV12-3/TRBV12-4
CDR3aa: CASRYPWTNEQFF
CDR3nt: TGTGCCAGCAGGTACCCCTGGACTAATGAGCAGTTCTTC

d_gene: .
j_gene: TRBJ2-3
abundance: .
v_gene: TRBV12-3/TRBV12-4
CDR3aa: CASSFGGRGDTQYF
CDR3nt: TGTGCCAGCAGTTTTGGTGGCCGGGGGGATACGCAGTATTTT

d_gene: .
j_gene: TRBJ2-7
abundance: .
v_gene: TRBV11-2
CDR3aa: CASSPIYGGYEQYF
CDR3nt: TGTGCCAGCAGCCCCATCTATGGCGGCTACGAGCAGTACTTC

d_gene: .
j_gene: TRBJ1-5
abundance: few
v_gene: TRBV12-3/TRBV12-4
CDR3aa: CASSPGHPNQPQHF
CDR3nt: TGTGCCAGCAGTCCGGGACACCCCAATCAGCCCCAGCATTTT

d_gene: .
j_gene: TRBJ1-6
abundance: .
v_gene: TRBV20-1
CDR3aa: CSAMGSVAPLHF
CDR3nt: TGCAGTGCTATGGGATCGGTGGCACCCCTCCACTTT

d_gene: .
j_gene: TRBJ2-7
abundance: .
v_gene: TRBV6-5
CDR3aa: CASSQYSEQYF
CDR3nt: TGTGCCAGCAGTCAGTACAGCGAGCAATACTTC

d_gene: .
j_gene: TRBJ1-4
abundance: few
v_gene: TRBV4-2
CDR3aa: CASSQEGGRSNEKLFF
CDR3nt: TGTGCCAGCAGCCAAGAAGGTGGACGGAGTAATGAAAAACTGTTTTTT

d_gene: TRBD2
j_gene: TRBJ2-5
abundance: .
v_gene: TRBV5-1
CDR3aa: CASSRSGLADQETQYF
CDR3nt: TGCGCCAGCAGCAGATCGGGACTAGCGGACCAAGAGACCCAGTACTTC

d_gene: .
j_gene: TRBJ2-7
abundance: .
v_gene: TRBV19
CDR3aa: CASSIDDSSYEQYF
CDR3nt: TGTGCCAGTAGTATAGATGACAGCTCCTACGAGCAGTACTTC

d_gene: .
j_gene: TRBJ1-5
abundance: .
v_gene: TRBV2
CDR3aa: CASTPGHGLVAQHF
CDR3nt: TGTGCCAGCACTCCGGGACACGGGCTAGTGGCCCAGCATTTT

d_gene: .
j_gene: TRBJ1-6
abundance: once
v_gene: TRBV28
CDR3aa: CASSLFQDNSPLHF
CDR3nt: TGTGCCAGCAGTTTATTTCAGGATAATTCACCCCTCCACTTT

d_gene: .
j_gene: TRBJ1-2
abundance: .
v_gene: TRBV5-1
CDR3aa: CASSPNRRGSHGYTF
CDR3nt: TGCGCCAGCAGCCCGAACAGGAGGGGGTCCCATGGCTACACCTTC

d_gene: .
j_gene: TRBJ2-6
abundance: .
v_gene: TRBV20-1
CDR3aa: CSARGGLSGANVLTF
CDR3nt: TGCAGTGCTAGAGGGGGACTCTCTGGGGCCAACGTCCTGACTTTC

d_gene: .
j_gene: TRBJ2-7
abundance: .
v_gene: TRBV4-1
CDR3aa: CASSQDQVGSPYEQYF
CDR3nt: TGCGCCAGCAGCCAAGACCAGGTCGGTAGCCCCTACGAGCAGTACTTC

d_gene: .
j_gene: TRBJ2-7
abundance: .
v_gene: TRBV6-5
CDR3aa: CASTSGDEQYF
CDR3nt: TGTGCCAGCACCAGCGGAGACGAGCAGTACTTC

d_gene: TRBD1
j_gene: TRBJ2-1
abundance: few
v_gene: TRBV30
CDR3aa: CACTGEGRNEQFF
CDR3nt: TGTGCCTGCACAGGGGAAGGGCGCAATGAGCAGTTCTTC

d_gene: .
j_gene: TRBJ2-1
abundance: .
v_gene: TRBV28
CDR3aa: CASSPNNLGDEQFF
CDR3nt: TGTGCCAGCAGCCCCAATAACCTCGGCGATGAGCAGTTCTTC

d_gene: TRBD2
j_gene: TRBJ2-7
abundance: few
v_gene: TRBV7-9
CDR3aa: CASSLVRTSGLYEQYF
CDR3nt: TGTGCCAGCAGCTTAGTACGGACTAGCGGACTCTACGAGCAGTACTTC

d_gene: .
j_gene: TRBJ2-2
abundance: .
v_gene: TRBV7-9
CDR3aa: CASSLTGANTGELFF
CDR3nt: TGTGCCAGCAGCTTAACGGGGGCCAACACCGGGGAGCTGTTTTTT

d_gene: TRBD2
j_gene: TRBJ2-1
abundance: .
v_gene: TRBV14
CDR3aa: CASSQVGFGFSSGRAINEQFF
CDR3nt: TGTGCCAGCAGCCAAGTCGGTTTTGGCTTTTCTAGCGGGAGGGCCATCAATGAGCAGTTCTTC

d_gene: .
j_gene: TRBJ1-1
abundance: .
v_gene: TRBV7-9
CDR3aa: CASSLLGTEAFF
CDR3nt: TGTGCCAGCAGCTTACTGGGTACTGAAGCTTTCTTT

d_gene: .
j_gene: TRBJ2-1
abundance: few
v_gene: TRBV2
CDR3aa: CASSEGRQFF
CDR3nt: TGTGCCAGCAGTGAAGGGCGACAGTTCTTC

d_gene: TRBD2
j_gene: TRBJ2-1
abundance: .
v_gene: TRBV19
CDR3aa: CASSLRTSGGARDEQFF
CDR3nt: TGTGCCAGCAGCCTCCGGACTAGCGGGGGGGCTAGAGATGAGCAGTTCTTC

d_gene: .
j_gene: TRBJ2-3
abundance: .
v_gene: TRBV7-9
CDR3aa: CASTGVRDTQYF
CDR3nt: TGTGCCAGCACGGGAGTCAGAGATACGCAGTATTTT

d_gene: TRBD1
j_gene: TRBJ2-5
abundance: .
v_gene: TRBV12-3/TRBV12-4
CDR3aa: CASSSPGTGAVIEQETQYF
CDR3nt: TGTGCCAGCAGTTCGCCCGGGACAGGGGCCGTAATAGAGCAAGAGACCCAGTACTTC

d_gene: .
j_gene: TRBJ1-6
abundance: .
v_gene: TRBV10-3
CDR3aa: CAISEGADSPLHF
CDR3nt: TGTGCCATCAGTGAGGGGGCAGACTCACCCCTCCACTTT

d_gene: .
j_gene: TRBJ2-3
abundance: .
v_gene: TRBV11-2
CDR3aa: CASSLDGHRTQYF
CDR3nt: TGTGCCAGCAGCTTAGATGGACACCGGACGCAGTATTTT

d_gene: .
j_gene: TRBJ2-5
abundance: .
v_gene: TRBV11-2
CDR3aa: CASSSPGSETQYF
CDR3nt: TGTGCCAGCAGTTCTCCGGGATCCGAGACCCAGTACTTC

d_gene: .
j_gene: TRBJ1-1
abundance: .
v_gene: TRBV6-6
CDR3aa: CASSYSGGIHEAFF
CDR3nt: TGTGCCAGCAGTTACTCGGGGGGGATCCATGAAGCTTTCTTT